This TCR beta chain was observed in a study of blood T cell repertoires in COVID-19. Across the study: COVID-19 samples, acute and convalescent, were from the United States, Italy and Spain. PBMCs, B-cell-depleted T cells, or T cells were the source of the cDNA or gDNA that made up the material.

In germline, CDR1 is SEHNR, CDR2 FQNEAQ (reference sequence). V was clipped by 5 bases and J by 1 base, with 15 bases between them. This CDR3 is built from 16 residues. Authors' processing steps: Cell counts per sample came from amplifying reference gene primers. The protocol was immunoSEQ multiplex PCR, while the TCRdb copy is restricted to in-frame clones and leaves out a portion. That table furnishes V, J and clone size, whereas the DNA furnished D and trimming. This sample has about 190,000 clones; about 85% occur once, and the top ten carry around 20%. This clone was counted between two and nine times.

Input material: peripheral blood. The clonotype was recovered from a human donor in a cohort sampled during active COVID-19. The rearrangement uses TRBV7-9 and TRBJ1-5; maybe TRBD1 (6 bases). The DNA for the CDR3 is TGTGCCAGCAGCCAGCAGACAGGCGGAAGCAATCAGCCCCAGCATTTT. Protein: CASSQQTGGSNQPQHF.